These 25 T cell receptor beta chains were sequenced from one sample in a study of T cells after yellow fever vaccination. From the 5' RACE reads, TCRdb called clonotypes with MiXCR, one entry per CDR3 protein. The sample includes under 50,000 distinct CDR3 sequences, approximately 6.3% of them seen just once. Specimen: PBMCs, either bulk or a sorted T-cell subset (CD4+, CD8+, memory, or dextramer-sorted; not recorded which), collected 45 days after the yellow fever booster vaccination. The receptors were sampled from a man younger than 40 who received the YFV17D yellow fever vaccine.

This clonotype was detected ten times or more. The chain recombines TRBV29-1 with TRBJ1-1; 7 bases are shared with TRBD1. CDR1 SQVTM and CDR2 ANQGSEA come from the germline V gene. The CDR3 has 15 residues. With V trimmed by 4 bases and J by 2 bases, 10 bases remained unmatched. The CDR3 here is CSVGGTEGTNTEAFF. In DNA form, the CDR3 reads TGCAGCGTTGGAGGGACAGAGGGGACCAACACTGAAGCTTTCTTT.

This clonotype was counted a few times. The chain is built from TRBV20-1 and TRBJ2-2, with D maybe TRBD2 (6 bases). CDR1 DFQATT and CDR2 SNEGSKA come from the germline V gene (reference sequence). The CDR3 contains 17 residues. The V end was cut by 2 bases, the J end by 1 base, with 17 bases between. CDR3: CSARPHIADLNTGELFF. The DNA of the CDR3 is TGCAGTGCTAGACCCCATATAGCGGACTTGAACACCGGGGAGCTGTTTTTT.

This chain uses TRBV5-1 with TRBJ2-7; tentative D call: TRBD2 (5 bases). Trimming removed 1 base at V and 6 bases at J, with 11 bases between. The length of the CDR3 is 13 residues. CDR1 is SGHRS, CDR2 YFSETQ, per germline. The CDR3 reads CASSLSGRGEQYF. CDR3 nucleotides: TGCGCCAGCAGCTTGAGCGGTCGGGGCGAGCAGTACTTC.

This clonotype was counted only a few times. The chain recombines TRBV24-1 with TRBJ2-1; no definite D call. The CDR3 covers 14 residues. Germline CDR1 is KGHDR and CDR2 is SFDVKD. The V and J ends lost 0 bases and 6 bases respectively, with 8 bases between them. CDR3 nucleotides: TGTGCCACCAGTGATTTGACCCGACCCAATGAGCAGTTCTTC. As protein: CATSDLTRPNEQFF.

This chain joins TRBV7-9 and TRBJ1-2; D gene uncertain. V was clipped by 2 bases and J by 4 bases, with 5 bases between them. CDR3 length equals 12 residues. Germline V gene sequence: CDR1 SEHNR, CDR2 FQNEAQ (reference sequence). Here the CDR3 DNA reads TGTGCCAGCAGCTTATCCTCCTATGGCTACACCTTC. Protein: CASSLSSYGYTF.

This clonotype was recorded at least ten times. The chain joins TRBV7-2 to TRBJ2-5; possible D gene TRBD1, 5 bases. Germline loops: CDR1 SGHTA, CDR2 FQGNSA. The CDR3 sequence is 11 residues long. Trimming removed 5 bases from V and 5 bases from J, with 6 bases in between. The DNA of the CDR3 is TGTGCCAGCAGCCCAGGGGAGACCCAGTACTTC. It encodes CASSPGETQYF.

This clonotype has only a few counts. The chain recombines TRBV20-1 with TRBJ2-1, with 15 bases that match TRBD2. Trimming at V came to 0 bases and at J to 8 bases, leaving 5 bases not matched to a gene. Germline CDR1 DFQATT, CDR2 SNEGSKA (reference sequence). The CDR3 length is 16 residues. The chain's CDR3 is CSARDGTSGRFHEQFF. The CDR3 DNA is TGCAGTGCTAGAGACGGGACTAGCGGGAGGTTTCATGAGCAGTTCTTC.

The sample holds many counts of this clonotype. CDR3 DNA: TGTGCCAGCAGCCGAGGACTAGCCTACAATGAGCAGTTCTTC. The encoded protein is CASSRGLAYNEQFF. This chain uses TRBV7-2 with TRBJ2-1, with TRBD2 matching 7 bases. V lost 5 bases and J lost 2; bases outside the gene matches: 3. CDR1 is SGHTA, CDR2 FQGNSA, per germline. The CDR3 is 14 amino acids.

This chain connects TRBV20-1 to TRBJ2-7, with D perhaps TRBD2 (5 bases). V was trimmed by 0 bases and J by 3 bases, leaving 12 bases between them. The CDR3 is made up of 14 amino acids. Per the germline V gene, CDR1 is DFQATT and CDR2 is SNEGSKA (reference sequence). The CDR3 sequence: CSARDVLGLYEQYF. The CDR3, as DNA: TGCAGTGCTAGAGATGTACTTGGACTCTACGAGCAGTACTTC.

The chain uses TRBV9 and TRBJ2-5; D remains ambiguous. CDR3 length equals 12 residues. CDR1 is SGDLS, CDR2 YYNGEE, per germline. Trimming took off 0 bases at V and 7 bases at J, with 7 bases between the two ends. CDR3 residues: CASSVEMGTQYF. In nucleotides, the CDR3 is TGTGCCAGCAGCGTAGAGATGGGGACCCAGTACTTC.

This clonotype came up many times. The CDR3 DNA sequence: TGTGCCAGCAGTTTGTCCACAGGGATTGGCGGTGAAGCTTTCTTT. Translating gives CASSLSTGIGGEAFF. The J gene is TRBJ1-1, the V gene TRBV12-3 or TRBV12-4; D possibly corresponds to TRBD1 (6 bases). The CDR3 has 15 residues. Trimming left V 3 bases short and J 7 bases short, with 18 bases between.

This clonotype was observed at least ten times. The gene calls are TRBV6-5 and TRBJ1-4, with D possibly being TRBD1 (6 bases). This CDR3 contains 16 residues. Germline lookup yields CDR1 MNHEY and CDR2 SVGAGI. Trimming removed 6 bases from V and 8 bases from J, with 22 bases in between. As DNA, the CDR3 is TGTGCCAGCAGCAAGACAGGAACCCCATATGGAGAAAAACTGTTTTTT. Residues: CASSKTGTPYGEKLFF.

The chain carries TRBV7-8 and TRBJ2-7, with D possibly matching TRBD1 (8 bases). CDR3 length: 14 residues. Trimming stripped 10 bases from V and 2 bases from J, with 18 bases between. CDR1 SGHVS and CDR2 FQNEAQ come from the germline V gene. CDR3 coding DNA: TGTGCCACCCAGCGGGACAGGAGAACCTACGAGCAGTACTTC. Translation: CATQRDRRTYEQYF.

The genes are TRBV7-9 and TRBJ1-6, with a possible D match to TRBD1 (6 bases). V dropped 7 bases and J dropped 10 bases, with 20 bases sitting between them. Looked up from germline, CDR1 is SEHNR and CDR2 is FQNEAQ (reference sequence). The CDR3 has 15 amino acids. CDR3 coding DNA: TGTGCCAGCACCCTGGGGGCAGGGGATTTGTCACCCCTCCACTTT. This codes for CASTLGAGDLSPLHF.

The chain employs TRBV10-1 and TRBJ2-6; D is undetermined. This CDR3 has 16 amino acids. Trimming took 2 bases from V and 0 from J, leaving 8 bases between them. Germline values: CDR1 WNHNN, CDR2 SYGVQD (reference sequence). The CDR3 coding sequence is TGCGCCAGCAGTGAGAGTGCTACCTCTGGGGCCAACGTCCTGACTTTC. Its translation is CASSESATSGANVLTF.

A note on this clonotype: This clone may be a read error of a much larger clone one base away. The chain uses TRBV12-5 and TRBJ2-3; the match to TRBD2 covers 15 bases. CDR1 and CDR2 from the germline V gene are LGHNT and FRNRAP. CDR3 length equals 18 residues. DNA for the CDR3: TGTGTTAGTGGTTCCCCCTCCGGACTAGCGGGAGGGGCTTATACGCAGTATTTT. It specifies CVSGSPSGLAGGAYTQYF.

At least ten counts were recorded for this clonotype. The V gene is TRBV7-2, the J gene TRBJ2-1; 7 positions agree with TRBD2. Germline V CDR1 and CDR2: SGHTA, FQGNSA. The CDR3 totals 15 residues. V shed 3 bases, J shed 4 bases, and the junction held 6 bases outside the gene matches. CDR3 loop: CASSFVASGYNEQFF. The CDR3 nucleotides read TGTGCCAGCAGCTTCGTGGCTAGCGGTTACAATGAGCAGTTCTTC.

This clonotype showed up just a few times. The V call is TRBV6-2 or TRBV6-3, the J call TRBJ2-2, with D hard to call. V gave up 2 bases and J gave up 7 bases, with 5 bases separating them. The CDR3 has 12 amino acids. Germline V lookup: CDR1 MNHEY, CDR2 SVGEGT. CDR3 DNA: TGTGCCAGCAGTTACGGGTTCGGGGAGCTGTTTTTT. Residues: CASSYGFGELFF.

The chain employs TRBV7-9 and TRBJ1-5; D is unclear. The CDR3 has 15 amino acids. Germline V gene sequence: CDR1 SEHNR, CDR2 FQNEAQ (reference sequence). Trimming removed 1 base from V and 6 bases from J, with 13 bases in between. Written as DNA, the CDR3 is TGTGCCAGCAGCTTAGGTCATGGTGAGGGTCAGCCCCAGCATTTT. Translating gives CASSLGHGEGQPQHF.

This clonotype was counted many times. CDR3 sequence: CASSEDAVNEQFF. The DNA for the CDR3 is TGTGCCAGCAGTGAAGATGCAGTCAATGAGCAGTTCTTC. The chain recombines TRBV2 with TRBJ2-1; D call uncertain. V lost 1 base to trimming and J lost 6 bases, with 7 bases between them. The CDR3 consists of 13 residues. Germline V gene data show CDR1 as SNHLY and CDR2 as FYNNEI.

This chain uses TRBV7-2 with TRBJ2-3; no reliable D call. The ends were cut back, 3 bases at V and 5 bases at J, with 9 bases in the middle. The V gene's germline CDR1 is SGHTA and CDR2 FQGNSA. This CDR3 spans 13 amino acids. The CDR3 DNA follows: TGTGCCAGCAGCTTCCAAGGGCAAGATACGCAGTATTTT. It specifies CASSFQGQDTQYF. Drawing the rest from reference TRBV7-2 and TRBJ2-3, the complete variable domain is GAGVSQSPSNKVTEKGKDVELRCDPISGHTALYWYRQSLGQGLEFLIYFQGNSAPDKSGLPSDRFSAERTGGSVSTLTIQRTQQEDSAVYLCASSFQGQDTQYFGPGTRLTVL.

The chain carries TRBV4-2 and TRBJ2-3; 12 bases align to TRBD2. Germline CDR1 and CDR2: LGHNA and YNFKEQ. With V trimmed by 4 bases and J by 5 bases, 19 bases remained unmatched. The CDR3 has 20 amino acids. The CDR3 protein is CASSRRQGGLAGGPGDTQYF. CDR3 bases: TGTGCCAGCAGCCGCAGACAGGGAGGGCTAGCGGGAGGGCCGGGAGATACGCAGTATTTT.

This clonotype appeared a few times. This chain uses TRBV4-2 with TRBJ2-7; D possibly corresponds to TRBD1 (5 bases). CDR1 LGHNA and CDR2 YNFKEQ come from the germline V gene. The CDR3 is 17 residues long. The V and J ends lost 0 bases and 2 bases respectively, with 17 bases between them. CDR3 residues: CASSQDGQGIRAYEQYF. The CDR3 nucleotides read TGTGCCAGCAGCCAAGACGGGCAGGGAATTAGGGCCTACGAGCAGTACTTC.

The sample holds a few counts of this clonotype. The rearrangement links TRBV10-1 to TRBJ2-3; D may be TRBD2 (5 bases). Germline assignment: CDR1 WNHNN and CDR2 SYGVQD (reference sequence). Between the trimmed V and J ends, which lost 8 bases and 3 bases, there was a span of 9 bases. The CDR3 contains 12 residues. The CDR3 here is CASGRSTDTQYF. DNA of the CDR3: TGCGCCAGCGGGAGATCAACAGATACGCAGTATTTT.

The rearrangement links TRBV2 to TRBJ1-6; TRBD1 agrees at 7 bases. The germline V gene has CDR1 SNHLY and CDR2 FYNNEI. The CDR3 runs to 16 residues. J gave up 0 bases and V 4 bases, and 3 bases lay outside the gene matches. For the CDR3, the DNA is TGTGCCAGCAGTGGGGACAGCAACTCCTATAATTCACCCCTCCACTTT. Amino acid sequence: CASSGDSNSYNSPLHF.